What follows describes a single TCR beta chain. A single base separates this from a much larger clone, so it may be a read error. The conserved closing phenylalanine or tryptophan is absent in this CDR3, likely reflecting a read error. These data belong to a study of glioma-infiltrating T cells. V was trimmed by 8 bases and J by 5 bases, leaving 18 bases between them. The germline V gene has CDR1 SGHTA and CDR2 FQGNSA. The CDR3 spans 14 residues. Using RNA template, CDR3s of TCR alpha and beta were amplified with iRepertoire arm-PCR. Using its own MiXCR run on the multiplex PCR reads, TCRdb lists one record per CDR3 protein. The table records fewer than 500,000 distinct CDR3 sequences, approximately 42% of them present only once.

V and J are TRBV7-2 and TRBJ2-5; D perhaps matches TRBD2 (6 bases). This clonotype was sampled from a human donor with low-grade glioma or glioblastoma, undergoing nonglioma brain surgery, or in good health (not recorded which). Sequenced material: glioma tissue, nonneoplastic brain tissue, or PBMCs (not recorded which). CDR3 nucleotides: TGTGCCAGCCCCGGTGTAAGGGACTCGGAGACCCAGTACCTC. Its translation: CASPGVRDSETQYL.